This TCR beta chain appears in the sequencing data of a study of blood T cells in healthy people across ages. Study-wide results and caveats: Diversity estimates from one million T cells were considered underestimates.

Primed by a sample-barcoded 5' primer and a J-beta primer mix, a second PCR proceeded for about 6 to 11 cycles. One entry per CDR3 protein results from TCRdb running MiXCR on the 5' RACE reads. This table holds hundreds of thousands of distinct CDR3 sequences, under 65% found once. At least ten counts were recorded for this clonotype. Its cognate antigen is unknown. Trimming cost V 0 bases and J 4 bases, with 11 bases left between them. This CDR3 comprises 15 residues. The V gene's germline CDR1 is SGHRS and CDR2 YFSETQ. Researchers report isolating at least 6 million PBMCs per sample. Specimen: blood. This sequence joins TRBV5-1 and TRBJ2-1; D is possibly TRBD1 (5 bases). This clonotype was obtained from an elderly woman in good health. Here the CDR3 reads CASSLVQVPYNEQFF. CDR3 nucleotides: TGCGCCAGCAGCTTGGTACAGGTACCTTACAATGAGCAGTTCTTC.